This record concerns one T cell receptor (beta chain) sequence. Its matching antigen is unknown. The entry originates in a study of a mutant IDH1 vaccine in newly diagnosed glioma. The protocol was immunoSEQ multiplex PCR, while the TCRdb copy is restricted to in-frame clones and leaves out a portion. The sample has 75,000 to 100,000 clones, about 80% seen once. Time point noted: baseline, week 1 (first vaccination visit). The treatment: pre-vaccination baseline after standard-of-care therapy. Overall study findings and caveats: Pseudoprogression looked unconnected to shifts in top peripheral T cell clonotypes.

Here the sequenced sample was PBMCs, taken from a glioma patient treated with radiotherapy, temozolomide or both. This sequence originates from a man aged 35 to 55 with glioma. Some clones in this sample may be carry-over from other donors' samples.

The CDR3 DNA reads TGCAGCGGACACAGCGGAGCCGACACTGAAGCTTTCTTT. Its protein is CSGHSGADTEAFF. This chain connects TRBV29-1 to TRBJ1-1; D gene uncertain. V was pared by 7 bases and J by 3 bases, with 15 bases between. The germline V gene encodes CDR1 SQVTM and CDR2 ANQGSEA. The CDR3 sequence is 13 residues long.